Here is one T cell receptor beta chain with its context. What it recognizes is unknown. The CDR3 does not close with the conserved phenylalanine or tryptophan, likely indicating a read error. V was cut by 5 bases and J by 7 bases, with 17 bases left in between. CDR1 is SGHTA, CDR2 FQGNSA, per germline. The CDR3 loop spans 14 amino acids. This specimen comes from a study of CD8+CD57+ T cells in acquired aplastic anemia. Study overall: 3.2 ug was the average amount of DNA from sorted CD4+ and CD8+ cells. CD4+ reads averaged around 9.9 million in healthy donors. Overall study results and limits: Controls and patients did not differ significantly in CD8+ Simpson's diversity. Fewer than 30 CD8+ CDR3 sequences were shared between patients and controls.

Genomic DNA served as template for TCR beta VDJ and CDR3 profiling. TCRdb reprocessed the reads via MiXCR and lists one record per CDR3 protein. Among around 230,000 distinct CDR3 sequences listed, 60% to 65% were seen once. This TCR was recovered from a human donor in good health. The sample was sorted CD4+, CD8+, or CD8+CD57+ T cells (not recorded which) from PBMCs. V is TRBV7-2 and J is TRBJ2-5; possibly TRBD1 for D (6 bases). The CDR3 here is CASSLPGARRTQYL. The CDR3 nucleotides read TGTGCCAGCAGCCTGCCAGGGGCGAGGAGGACCCAGTACCTC.